This T cell receptor (beta chain) was sequenced during a study of T-cell reconstitution after alpha-beta-depleted transplantation in children. This clonotype was recorded at least ten times. Its antigen is undetermined. Notes on the study in general: There were some patients whose high TCRbeta diversity at day 60 came from surviving recipient T cells and thymic progenitors. In patients about two months after transplant, alpha-beta T cells reportedly arose from several hundred expanded graft clones. T-cell counts and diversity at one year following transplant were attributed mainly to newly produced T cells.

The authors prepared the TCRbeta library with unique molecular identifiers. Each CDR3 protein gets one entry after TCRdb re-called the PCR reads with MiXCR. In the table there are 200,000 to 250,000 distinct CDR3 sequences, roughly 10% of which are singletons. The CDR3 loop spans 16 amino acids. V lost 8 bases, J lost 9 bases, and 16 bases stayed unmatched. Germline-derived CDR1 and CDR2 are LNHNV and YYDKDF (reference sequence). This clonotype was obtained from a child under three years old with acute myeloid leukemia, due to receive a stem cell transplant. This chain joins TRBV15 and TRBJ2-1; 10 bases agree with TRBD2. Sequences were derived from PBMCs, sampled before TCRalphabeta/CD19-depleted stem cell transplant. For the CDR3, the DNA is TGTGCCACCGTTCCCGGGACTAGCGTATGTTTAGGTGAGCAGTTCTTC. Protein sequence: CATVPGTSVCLGEQFF.